The source of this T cell receptor beta chain is a study of human T cells and chemical hapten exposure. Overall study context: Patients had diphenylcyclopropenone applied to the scalp weekly throughout the roughly 24-week study. Variability of per-sample TCR yields stemmed mainly from small differences in pooled library volume. Study-level points and caveats: Expanded TCRs were compared with controls, and the expanded TCRs formed significantly more large CDR3 similarity clusters.

This sample's time point: pre-sensitization, week 0. The treatment was: therapeutic diphenylcyclopropenone sensitization with weekly scalp DPC. V lost 3 bases to trimming and J lost 5 bases, with 19 bases between them. Germline assignment: CDR1 KGHSH and CDR2 LQKENI. The CDR3 runs to 16 residues. This clonotype was found many times. Its target is not known. In TCRdb, the RACE reads were re-called with MiXCR into one record per CDR3 protein. The sample yields approximately 320,000 distinct CDR3 sequences, around 5.5% seen once. This rearrangement joins TRBV18 to TRBJ2-5, with D possibly being TRBD1 (6 bases). The receptor was isolated from a young woman with alopecia areata. Some clones in this sample may be carry-over from other donors' samples. Sequences were derived from whole blood, sampled in connection with sensitization to the hapten diphenylcyclopropenone (DPC). The CDR3 region is CASSPIWAGVYETQYF. DNA of the CDR3: TGTGCCAGCTCACCCATTTGGGCAGGGGTGTACGAGACCCAGTACTTC.